One sample yielded the 32 T cell receptor beta chains listed below, sequenced in a study of blood T cell repertoires in COVID-19. The repertoire was sequenced with immunoSEQ multiplex PCR; TCRdb's copy has only in-frame clones and lacks some. The sample holds around 340,000 clones, around four fifths seen once. Sequencing was performed on peripheral blood. Receptors originate from a man aged 30 to 39 with active or convalescent COVID-19.

The V call is TRBV12-3 or TRBV12-4, the J call TRBJ1-4; 7 positions match TRBD1. The J segment lost 8 bases and the V segment lost 8 bases, leaving 5 bases of the junction unmatched. The CDR3 spans 12 residues. In DNA form, the CDR3 reads TGTGCCAGCGCGACAGGGTTGGAAAAACTGTTTTTT. Its protein product is CASATGLEKLFF.

The chain combines TRBV18 with TRBJ1-1, with 8 bases fitting TRBD1. CDR1 is KGHSH, CDR2 LQKENI, per germline. V lost 3 bases and J lost 1; bases outside the gene matches: 4. The CDR3 is 15 residues long. The CDR3 is CASSPPTGGNTEAFF. CDR3 DNA sequence: TGTGCCAGCTCACCGCCTACAGGGGGGAACACTGAAGCTTTCTTT.

This clone was seen a handful of times. The V call is TRBV6-1, the J call TRBJ1-6; maybe TRBD1 (6 bases). Trimming removed 3 bases at V and 11 bases at J, with 11 bases between. Per the germline V gene, CDR1 is MNHNS and CDR2 is SASEGT. CDR3 length: 13 residues. The CDR3 loop reads CASSDRDRPPLHF. The CDR3 nucleotides read TGTGCCAGCAGTGACCGTGACAGGCCACCCCTCCACTTT.

The chain carries TRBV14 and TRBJ1-5, with D hard to call. There are 14 residues in the CDR3. Germline V gene sequence: CDR1 SGHDN, CDR2 FVKESK. Trimming shortened V by 0 bases and J by 5 bases, and 8 bases separated the two germline ends. CDR3 nucleotides: TGTGCCAGCAGCCAAGATGCCAGTTATCAGCCCCAGCATTTT. Translation gives CASSQDASYQPQHF.

For this clone: Given a much more abundant clone one base away, this may be a read error. The chain combines TRBV9 with TRBJ2-3; TRBD2 matches at 9 bases. V lost 0 bases and J lost 3; bases outside the gene matches: 2. The germline gives CDR1 SGDLS, CDR2 YYNGEE. CDR3 length: 15 amino acids. For the CDR3, the DNA is TGTGCCAGCAGCGTAGTGGCGGGAGGGACAGATACGCAGTATTTT. Amino acids: CASSVVAGGTDTQYF.

The J gene is TRBJ2-2, the V gene TRBV21-1; TRBD2 is taken as the D call from the table, unchecked against the DNA. TRBV21-1 counts as a pseudogene. The CDR3 extends over 15 amino acids. CDR3 in DNA: TGTGCCAGCAGCATTCCGAGACTAGTGTCCGGGGAGCTGTTTTTT. As protein: CASSIPRLVSGELFF.

The rearrangement links TRBV27 to TRBJ2-7; D perhaps matches TRBD2 (6 bases). The germline gives CDR1 MNHEY, CDR2 SMNVEV (reference sequence). V was cut by 2 bases and J by 2 bases, with 19 bases left in between. CDR3 size: 17 residues. The DNA of the CDR3 is TGTGCCAGCAGTTTAGATAGCGGTTGGGGAAGGACCTACGAGCAGTACTTC. This encodes CASSLDSGWGRTYEQYF.

This sequence joins TRBV4-3 and TRBJ2-1, with D maybe TRBD2 (5 bases). V gave up 4 bases and J gave up 7 bases, with 11 bases separating them. This CDR3 comprises 13 residues. Germline lookup yields CDR1 LGHNA and CDR2 YSLEER. CDR3 DNA sequence: TGCGCCAGCAGCCGGGTCCCGGGAAATGAGCAGTTCTTC. It translates to CASSRVPGNEQFF.

The gene calls are TRBV7-2 and TRBJ1-5, with TRBD1 matching 11 bases. Germline CDR1 reads SGHTA; CDR2 reads FQGNSA. With 5 bases clipped from V and 7 bases from J, the junction kept 7 bases outside the gene matches. The CDR3 extends over 15 amino acids. This chain's CDR3 is CASSTWTGGDQPQHF. DNA of the CDR3: TGTGCCAGCAGCACCTGGACAGGGGGCGACCAGCCCCAGCATTTT. The full variable domain, with the rest looked up from reference TRBV7-2 and TRBJ1-5, is GAGVSQSPSNKVTEKGKDVELRCDPISGHTALYWYRQSLGQGLEFLIYFQGNSAPDKSGLPSDRFSAERTGGSVSTLTIQRTQQEDSAVYLCASSTWTGGDQPQHFGDGTRLSIL.

This chain uses TRBV18 with TRBJ1-6; D not certain. CDR1 is KGHSH, CDR2 LQKENI, per germline. This CDR3 is built from 13 residues. V dropped 1 base and J dropped 8 bases, with 6 bases sitting between them. CDR3 residues: CASSPQEYSPLHF. The CDR3 DNA is TGTGCCAGCTCACCACAAGAGTATTCACCCCTCCACTTT.

The rearrangement links TRBV2 to TRBJ1-5, with D maybe TRBD1 (5 bases). The V end was cut by 2 bases, the J end by 4 bases, with 9 bases between. Germline lookup yields CDR1 SNHLY and CDR2 FYNNEI. This CDR3 comprises 14 residues. The CDR3 coding sequence is TGTGCCAGCAGTGAATCGGGGGAGAATCAGCCCCAGCATTTT. It codes for CASSESGENQPQHF. Using reference TRBV2 and TRBJ1-5 for the parts outside the CDR3, the full variable domain is EPEVTQTPSHQVTQMGQEVILRCVPISNHLYFYWYRQILGQKVEFLVSFYNNEISEKSEIFDDQFSVERPDGSNFTLKIRSTKLEDSAMYFCASSESGENQPQHFGDGTRLSIL.

Only one count was recorded for this clone. The rearrangement joins TRBV28 to TRBJ2-1, with TRBD2 matching 10 bases. Germline values: CDR1 MDHEN, CDR2 SYDVKM. The CDR3 totals 16 residues. V was pared by 7 bases and J by 3 bases, with 9 bases of the junction left unmatched. Written as DNA, the CDR3 is TGTGCCAGCAATGGGGGTGGACTAGCGGTCTACAATGAGCAGTTCTTC. Its translation: CASNGGGLAVYNEQFF.

V gene TRBV18 combines with J gene TRBJ2-3, with 8 bases lining up with TRBD2. J was trimmed by 7 bases and V by 3 bases; bases with no gene match: 12. Germline V CDR1 and CDR2: KGHSH, LQKENI. This CDR3 region has 16 residues. The CDR3 DNA follows: TGTGCCAGCTCACCGCGGGAGGAGCGGGCAACTCATACGCAGTATTTT. Amino acids: CASSPREERATHTQYF.

This clone occurred a few times. The chain couples TRBV5-1 to TRBJ1-5, with D hard to call. Looked up from germline, CDR1 is SGHRS and CDR2 is YFSETQ. The CDR3 has 16 residues. V was trimmed by 0 bases and J by 4 bases, leaving 14 bases between them. The CDR3 DNA follows: TGCGCCAGCAGCTTGGGGTCTGAGGCTGGTAATCAGCCCCAGCATTTT. Its translation: CASSLGSEAGNQPQHF.

The chain combines TRBV5-8 with TRBJ2-3, with 13 bases matching TRBD2. The CDR3 is made up of 17 amino acids. V shed 4 bases, J shed 4 bases, and the junction held 9 bases outside the gene matches. Germline CDR1 SGHTS, CDR2 YDEGEE. The CDR3: CASSLGLGLAGADTQYF. The CDR3 coding sequence is TGTGCCAGCAGCCTCGGACTTGGACTAGCGGGGGCAGATACGCAGTATTTT. Full variable domain (rest looked up from reference TRBV5-8 and TRBJ2-3): EAGVTQSPTHLIKTRGQQATLRCSPISGHTSVYWYQQALGLGLQFLLWYDEGEERNRGNFPPRFSGRQFPNYSSELNVNALELEDSALYLCASSLGLGLAGADTQYFGPGTRLTVL.

This clone was observed a handful of times. The sample contains more than one DNA sequence encoding this CDR3. The chain is built from TRBV14 and TRBJ2-7; no firm D call. This CDR3 has 15 residues. CDR1 SGHDN and CDR2 FVKESK come from the germline V gene. The V and J ends lost 0 bases and 2 bases respectively, with 11 bases between them. The CDR3 nucleotides read TGTGCCAGCAGCCAAGATGAGGCTCTCCCCTACGAGCAGTACTTC. Protein product: CASSQDEALPYEQYF.

This clone has a handful of counts. The chain employs TRBV6-9 and TRBJ1-1, with 9 bases matching TRBD1. Losses at the gene ends were 1 base for V and 3 bases for J; bases not matched to a gene: 3. Germline V gene sequence: CDR1 MNHGY, CDR2 SVAAGI. The CDR3 totals 15 residues. CDR3 nucleotides: TGTGCCAGCAGTTATTTAGGACAGGGGTACACTGAAGCTTTCTTT. Its protein is CASSYLGQGYTEAFF.

The chain has TRBV4-1 and TRBJ1-1, with D hard to call. The CDR3 has 16 amino acids. V lost 0 bases to trimming and J lost 6 bases, with 17 bases between them. Germline values: CDR1 MGHRA, CDR2 YSYEKL. CDR3 loop: CASSQEILGRRAEAFF. The CDR3 DNA reads as TGCGCCAGCAGCCAAGAAATATTGGGCAGGAGGGCTGAAGCTTTCTTT.

V gene TRBV6-1 combines with J gene TRBJ1-4; 10 nucleotides line up with TRBD1. Germline V gives CDR1 MNHNS, CDR2 SASEGT. V lost 3 bases and J lost 6; bases outside the gene matches: 1. The CDR3 runs to 14 residues. The CDR3 here is CASSETGGYEKLFF. The CDR3 DNA reads TGTGCCAGCAGTGAGACAGGGGGCTATGAAAAACTGTTTTTT.

This clone was detected a few times. The rearrangement links TRBV27 to TRBJ1-2, with no clear D. The CDR3 runs 15 residues. V lost 5 bases and J 4 bases, leaving 17 bases between the germline ends. In germline, CDR1 is MNHEY, CDR2 SMNVEV (reference sequence). The CDR3, as DNA: TGTGCCAGCAGTCCTCGGGAGGGCCCCTCCTATGGCTACACCTTC. Translation: CASSPREGPSYGYTF.

The CDR3 sequence is CASSPGQGLRRNTIYF. The DNA for the CDR3 is TGTGCCAGCAGCCCGGGACAGGGGCTTCGGAGAAACACCATATATTTT. The chain uses TRBV7-4 and TRBJ1-3; 10 bases fit TRBD1. Germline loops: CDR1 SGHVT, CDR2 SQSDAQ. CDR3 length: 16 amino acids. After removal of 5 bases from V and 5 bases from J, the junction contained 9 bases not matched to a gene. The full variable domain, with the rest looked up from reference TRBV7-4 and TRBJ1-3, is GAGVSQSPRYKVAKRGRDVALRCDSISGHVTLYWYRQTLGQGSEVLTYSQSDAQRDKSGRPSGRFSAERPERSVSTLKIQRTEQGDSAVYLCASSPGQGLRRNTIYFGEGSWLTVV.

This CDR3 is CATSEGGGTEAFF. CDR3 in DNA: TGTGCCACCAGTGAGGGGGGGGGCACTGAAGCTTTCTTT. The chain joins TRBV24-1 to TRBJ1-1, with a possible D match to TRBD1 (5 bases). The CDR3 contains 13 residues. The V gene lost 4 bases and the J gene lost 4 bases, with 9 bases spanning the gap. Germline values: CDR1 KGHDR, CDR2 SFDVKD.

V and J are TRBV7-9 and TRBJ2-7, with 7 bases fitting TRBD1. The length of the CDR3 is 15 residues. The V gene's germline CDR1 is SEHNR and CDR2 FQNEAQ (reference sequence). V gave up 3 bases and J gave up 4 bases; unmatched junction bases: 9. In DNA, the CDR3 is TGTGCCAGCAGCTTCATGGACAGGAACCCGTACGAGCAGTACTTC. Translation gives CASSFMDRNPYEQYF.

J is TRBJ2-3 and V is TRBV19, with 7 bases fitting TRBD1. The V gene end was trimmed by 5 bases and the J gene end by 11 bases; junction bases not matched to a gene: 22. The length of the CDR3 is 17 residues. Germline-derived CDR1 and CDR2 are LNHDA and SQIVND (reference sequence). The CDR3 DNA sequence: TGTGCCAGTAGTTCCCGGGGATTGAGGGGGCGAGTTGGAGTGCAGTATTTT. As protein: CASSSRGLRGRVGVQYF.

The chain carries TRBV6-6 and TRBJ2-7; 10 nucleotides line up with TRBD2. V lost 5 bases to trimming and J lost 2 bases; unmatched junction nucleotides: 6. Per the germline V gene, CDR1 is MNHNY and CDR2 is SVGAGI (reference sequence). The CDR3 runs 15 residues. The CDR3 spells CASSQSGRAPYEQYF. CDR3 DNA: TGTGCCAGCAGTCAGAGCGGGAGGGCTCCCTACGAGCAGTACTTC.

This chain links TRBV11-3 with TRBJ2-1; 7 positions match TRBD1. Germline V CDR1 and CDR2: SGHNT, YENEEA. Trimming at V came to 5 bases and at J to 5 bases, leaving 9 bases not matched to a gene. This CDR3 region has 15 residues. This CDR3 is CASSPRQGWDNEQFF. As DNA, the CDR3 is TGTGCCAGCAGCCCAAGACAGGGATGGGACAATGAGCAGTTCTTC. Filled out from reference TRBV11-3 and TRBJ2-1, the complete variable domain reads EAGVVQSPRYKIIEKKQPVAFWCNPISGHNTLYWYLQNLGQGPELLIRYENEEAVDDSQLPKDRFSAERLKGVDSTLKIQPAELGDSAVYLCASSPRQGWDNEQFFGPGTRLTVL.

This chain uses TRBV7-9 with TRBJ2-5; D ambiguous. The V end lost 2 bases, the J end lost 2 bases, and 9 bases lay between the germline ends. Germline V gene sequence: CDR1 SEHNR, CDR2 FQNEAQ (reference sequence). The CDR3 has 14 residues. This CDR3 is CASSLTATQETQYF. DNA for the CDR3: TGTGCCAGCAGCTTAACGGCGACTCAAGAGACCCAGTACTTC.

This chain uses TRBV18 with TRBJ2-3; TRBD2 matches at 8 bases. J was trimmed by 5 bases and V by 2 bases; bases with no gene match: 9. The CDR3 totals 16 residues. CDR1 KGHSH and CDR2 LQKENI come from the germline V gene. CDR3 nucleotides: TGTGCCAGCTCACCAAGGAATACGGGAGGGGGAGATACGCAGTATTTT. It specifies CASSPRNTGGGDTQYF.

This chain joins TRBV7-2 and TRBJ2-7; 13 positions agree with TRBD2. The CDR3 is 14 residues long. In germline, CDR1 is SGHTA, CDR2 FQGNSA. Trimming took 5 bases from V and 6 from J; bases not matched to a gene: 4. CDR3 bases: TGTGCCAGCAGCATAACTAGCGGGAGGGGCGAGCAGTACTTC. Translating gives CASSITSGRGEQYF.

This rearrangement joins TRBV11-2 to TRBJ1-2, with D hard to call. Trimming shortened V by 1 base and J by 7 bases, and 10 bases separated the two germline ends. Germline values: CDR1 SGHAT, CDR2 FQNNGV. This CDR3 comprises 13 residues. The CDR3 nucleotides read TGTGCCAGCAGCTTAGTGGGCTCGAGTGGCTACACCTTC. Translating it yields CASSLVGSSGYTF.

The CDR3 loop is CASLGLAGAEQYF. The CDR3 coding sequence is TGTGCCAGCCTTGGCCTAGCGGGAGCCGAGCAGTACTTC. The rearrangement uses TRBV2 and TRBJ2-7; TRBD2 matches at 10 bases. The V gene end was trimmed by 8 bases and the J gene end by 6 bases; junction bases not matched to a gene: 7. The germline V gene has CDR1 SNHLY and CDR2 FYNNEI. The CDR3 spans 13 residues. The full variable domain, with the rest looked up from reference TRBV2 and TRBJ2-7, is EPEVTQTPSHQVTQMGQEVILRCVPISNHLYFYWYRQILGQKVEFLVSFYNNEISEKSEIFDDQFSVERPDGSNFTLKIRSTKLEDSAMYFCASLGLAGAEQYFGPGTRLTVT.

The V gene is TRBV6-5, the J gene TRBJ1-2, with TRBD1 identical over 8 bases. The CDR3 covers 16 residues. The V segment lost 0 bases and the J segment 4 bases; nucleotides outside the gene matches: 7. Germline values: CDR1 MNHEY, CDR2 SVGAGI. The CDR3 here is CASSYSQGAPGYGYTF. The CDR3, as DNA: TGTGCCAGCAGTTACTCCCAGGGGGCGCCAGGCTATGGCTACACCTTC.